The sequence of this T cell receptor (beta chain) was determined in a study of control samples from healthy donors and cancer patients. Using immunoSEQ multiplex PCR, the repertoire was profiled, and TCRdb retains in-frame clones only, with some absent. This sample has 60,000 or so clones, with about 96% found just once. The germline V gene encodes CDR1 SGHRS and CDR2 YFSETQ. V gave up 4 bases and J gave up 3 bases; unmatched junction bases: 2. The CDR3 sequence is 13 residues long. Sequencing used blood. The TCR originated in a young woman in good health. This chain links TRBV5-1 with TRBJ1-1; 8 bases are shared with TRBD1. The CDR3 DNA follows: TGCGCCAGCAGCAAACAGGGGGACACTGAAGCTTTCTTT. Encoded protein: CASSKQGDTEAFF.